This T cell receptor (beta chain) was identified during a study of blood T cell repertoires in COVID-19. Study background: Collection of acute and convalescent COVID-19 samples took place in the United States, Italy and Spain. In each case, the material was cDNA or gDNA derived from T cells, B-cell-depleted T cells, or PBMCs.

Details on this clone: Because the CDR3's place on the DNA is in doubt, the DNA is left out and the CDR3 is given as listed by TCRdb.

The CDR3 has 19 residues if both end residues are counted. CDR1 and CDR2 (germline): SGHTS, YDEGEE. As originally analysed: Reference gene primer amplification in the assay estimated nucleated cell counts. Measured with immunoSEQ multiplex PCR; TCRdb has only the in-frame clones, and not every one. The DNA was the basis for D and trimming; V, J and clone size are from that table. The data contain 58,000 or so clones, roughly four fifths of them singletons. The genes are TRBV5-8 and TRBJ2-5; the table's D call, TRBD1, was not checked against the DNA. The source material was peripheral blood. This receptor was taken from an elderly woman with acute or convalescent COVID-19. CDR3 amino acids: CASSLWYFEGARFLETQYF.